This TCR beta chain was documented in a study of T cell clusters in autoimmune cytopenias. One tube held mixed TRB-A and TRB-B primer pools for touch-down PCR. TCRdb re-analyzed the multiplex PCR reads; it lists each CDR3 protein once, without DNA. The ten top clones account for 20% to 25%, within a sample of over 6,500 distinct CDR3 sequences. Germline assignment: CDR1 SGHVS and CDR2 FNYEAQ. The CDR3 contains 15 residues. Each sample's input was 250 ng genomic DNA, 30,000 to 45,000 genome equivalents. General study findings and limits: The T cell clusters came from computational analysis alone and lack functional validation.

Worth noting for this clonotype: The antigen remains undetermined.

This same sample was also part of a study on T cell repertoires in aging, cancer and after chemotherapy. That source adds: Repeat sampling of healthy donors over several months to years showed clear clonal overlap. The whole study produced a dataset of several million TCR reads. Loss of evenness, beyond lost richness, contributed to age-related TCR diversity decline in cancer patients.

The rearrangement joins TRBV7-6 to TRBJ1-4. This clonotype was obtained from a human donor in good health. The sample was peripheral blood. This chain's CDR3 is CASSLASRSSEKLFF. The full variable domain, in which reference TRBV7-6 and TRBJ1-4 provide the parts outside the CDR3, is GAGVSQSPRYKVTKRGQDVALRCDPISGHVSLYWYRQALGQGPEFLTYFNYEAQQDKSGLPNDRFSAERPEGSISTLTIQRTEQRDSAMYRCASSLASRSSEKLFFGSGTQLSVL.